Reported below is one TCR beta chain. The data derive from a study of blood T cell repertoires in COVID-19. Generated by immunoSEQ multiplex PCR, the TCRdb table keeps only in-frame clones and is missing some. The sample holds 300,000 to 450,000 clones, 88% seen once. CDR3 length equals 13 residues. The V and J ends lost 6 bases and 5 bases, in that order; junction bases with no gene match: 5. Per germline, CDR1 SGHRS and CDR2 YFSETQ. The receptor was isolated from a young woman who had recovered from COVID-19. The chain links TRBV5-1 to TRBJ1-3; TRBD1 matches 7 bases. The sequenced sample was PBMCs or T cells enriched from blood (not recorded which). The CDR3 bases are TGCGCCAGCACCGGGACAGTCCGAAACACCATATATTTT. Translating gives CASTGTVRNTIYF.